A single sample gave rise to the 7 T cell receptor beta chains below, sequenced in a study of human T cells and chemical hapten exposure. Time point defined: pre-sensitization, week 0. The treatment denotes: therapeutic diphenylcyclopropenone sensitization with weekly scalp DPC. MiXCR, applied by TCRdb to the RACE reads, yields one record per CDR3 protein. In the table there are roughly 100,000 distinct CDR3 sequences, 12% of which are singletons. This specimen consisted of whole blood, obtained in connection with sensitization to the hapten diphenylcyclopropenone (DPC). These receptors were obtained from a woman aged 50 to 60 with alopecia areata. Some clones in this sample may be carry-over from other donors' samples.

This clonotype was seen a few times. The rearrangement uses TRBV10-3 and TRBJ2-3; D is perhaps TRBD2 (6 bases). V gave up 1 base and J gave up 4 bases, with 6 bases separating them. In germline, CDR1 is ENHRY, CDR2 SYGVKD. The CDR3 length is 13 residues. The CDR3 loop reads CAISEWEADTQYF. In DNA form, the CDR3 reads TGTGCCATCAGTGAGTGGGAGGCAGATACGCAGTATTTT.

The CDR3 here is CASSPSGVPYEQYF. The DNA for the CDR3 is TGTGCCAGCAGTCCCAGCGGAGTACCCTACGAGCAGTACTTC. V gene TRBV28 combines with J gene TRBJ2-7; the D gene is possibly TRBD2 (5 bases). Trimming took off 5 bases at V and 2 bases at J, with 13 bases between the two ends. Germline CDR1 reads MDHEN; CDR2 reads SYDVKM. The CDR3 runs to 14 residues. Drawing the rest from reference TRBV28 and TRBJ2-7, the complete variable domain is DVKVTQSSRYLVKRTGEKVFLECVQDMDHENMFWYRQDPGLGLRLIYFSYDVKMKEKGDIPEGYSVSREKKERFSLILESASTNQTSMYLCASSPSGVPYEQYFGPGTRLTVT.

This clonotype was observed at least ten times. The chain employs TRBV7-2 and TRBJ2-3; D remains unclear. The germline V gene has CDR1 SGHTA and CDR2 FQGNSA. This CDR3 is built from 13 residues. V was cut by 6 bases and J by 4 bases, with 11 bases left in between. The CDR3 DNA sequence: TGTGCCAGCAGTTACGGGTTCGCAGATACGCAGTATTTT. As protein: CASSYGFADTQYF. The full variable domain, with the rest looked up from reference TRBV7-2 and TRBJ2-3, is GAGVSQSPSNKVTEKGKDVELRCDPISGHTALYWYRQSLGQGLEFLIYFQGNSAPDKSGLPSDRFSAERTGGSVSTLTIQRTQQEDSAVYLCASSYGFADTQYFGPGTRLTVL.

V usage is TRBV4-1 and J usage is TRBJ1-1, with 11 bases aligning to TRBD1. The CDR3 contains 14 residues. Unmatched junction bases numbered 5, after V lost 7 bases and J lost 4 bases. Germline V CDR1 and CDR2: MGHRA, YSYEKL. CDR3 nucleotide sequence: TGCGCCAGCACCCTGGGACAGGGGGTCACTGAAGCTTTCTTT. Encoded protein: CASTLGQGVTEAFF.

The CDR3 protein is CASSYTATNEKLFF. In DNA form, the CDR3 reads TGTGCCAGCAGTTACACTGCAACTAATGAAAAACTGTTTTTT. The chain links TRBV27 to TRBJ1-4; no firm D call. The V end was cut by 4 bases, the J end by 0 bases, with 6 bases between. Per germline, CDR1 MNHEY and CDR2 SMNVEV (reference sequence). The CDR3 is 14 amino acids.

This clonotype was observed at least ten times. The chain has TRBV6-2 or TRBV6-3 and TRBJ1-1; D unclear. CDR1 and CDR2 (germline): MNHEY, SVGEGT. V was shortened by 4 bases and J by 1 base, with 7 bases between the two germline ends. The length of the CDR3 is 13 residues. The DNA of the CDR3 is TGTGCCAGCAGTTTCGGCGGGAACACTGAAGCTTTCTTT. Its protein is CASSFGGNTEAFF.

This clonotype was recorded at least ten times. This chain links TRBV15 with TRBJ1-2; D gene ambiguous. Germline V gives CDR1 LNHNV, CDR2 YYDKDF (reference sequence). Trimming left V 0 bases short and J 5 bases short, with 16 bases between. This CDR3 is 16 amino acids long. Written as DNA, the CDR3 is TGTGCCACCAGCAGAGATCCAGGACCCCAACATTATGGCTACACCTTC. Its translation: CATSRDPGPQHYGYTF.